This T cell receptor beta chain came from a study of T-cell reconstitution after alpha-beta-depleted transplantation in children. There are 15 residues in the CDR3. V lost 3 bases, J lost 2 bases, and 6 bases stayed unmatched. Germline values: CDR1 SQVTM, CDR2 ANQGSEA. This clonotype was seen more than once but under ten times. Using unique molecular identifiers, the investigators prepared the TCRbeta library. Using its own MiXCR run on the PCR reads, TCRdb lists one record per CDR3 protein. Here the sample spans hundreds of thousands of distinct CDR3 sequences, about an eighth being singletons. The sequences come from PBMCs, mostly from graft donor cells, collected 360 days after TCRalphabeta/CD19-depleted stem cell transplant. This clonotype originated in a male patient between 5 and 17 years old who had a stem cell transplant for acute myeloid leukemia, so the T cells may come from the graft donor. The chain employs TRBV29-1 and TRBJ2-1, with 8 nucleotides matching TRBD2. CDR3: CSVDRLAGTYNEQFF. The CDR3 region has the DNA TGCAGCGTTGACCGGCTAGCGGGCACCTACAATGAGCAGTTCTTC.